The 7 T cell receptor beta chains presented below share a single source sample, sequenced in a study of T cells in Graves' hyperthyroidism and ophthalmopathy. RNA transcripts provided the source from which TCR beta CDR3 regions were amplified. A set of HTBI primers served as the primers for a first-round RT-PCR of the TCR CDR3. TCRdb fed the multiplex PCR reads into MiXCR, producing one record per CDR3 protein. This table has about 400,000 distinct CDR3 sequences, about an eighth appearing once. The source material was blood. These TCRs come from a man aged 45-65 years with Graves' ophthalmopathy.

The chain has TRBV6-5 and TRBJ2-1, with 12 positions matching TRBD1. CDR1 and CDR2 (germline): MNHEY, SVGAGI. CDR3 length: 15 residues. Unmatched junction bases numbered 4, after V lost 2 bases and J lost 8 bases. The CDR3 DNA sequence: TGTGCCAGCAGTTACGGGACAGGGGGCATATATGAGCAGTTCTTC. It specifies CASSYGTGGIYEQFF.

This clonotype was seen a handful of times. The chain is built from TRBV4-1 and TRBJ2-7; 11 bases match TRBD2. Germline trimming cut 2 bases from V and 5 bases from J; bases unmatched to any gene: 5. The CDR3 loop spans 15 amino acids. Germline CDR1 MGHRA, CDR2 YSYEKL. The CDR3 nucleotides are TGCGCCAGCAGCCAACCTAGCGGGAGGTTAAACGAGCAGTACTTC. It translates to CASSQPSGRLNEQYF.

This clonotype appeared many times. The DNA of the CDR3 is TGTGCCAGCAGCCGGGCGGGAGGGCCTTCCGGGGAGCTGTTTTTT. Translating it yields CASSRAGGPSGELFF. This chain uses TRBV3-1 with TRBJ2-2, with 9 bases aligning to TRBD2. Germline V lookup: CDR1 LGHDT, CDR2 YNNKEL (reference sequence). V lost 4 bases to trimming and J lost 6 bases; unmatched junction nucleotides: 6. This CDR3 has 15 amino acids.

This clonotype came up many times. The chain uses TRBV6-1 and TRBJ1-2; D uncertain. The V end was cut by 2 bases, the J end by 4 bases, with 8 bases between. This CDR3 is 13 amino acids long. The germline gives CDR1 MNHNS, CDR2 SASEGT. CDR3 protein: CASSESPGYGYTF. In DNA form, the CDR3 reads TGTGCCAGCAGTGAATCCCCGGGCTATGGCTACACCTTC.

There are many counts of this clonotype. The chain employs TRBV6-1 and TRBJ1-6; D is unresolved. Germline CDR1 MNHNS, CDR2 SASEGT. This CDR3 is 16 amino acids long. V lost 7 bases, J lost 7 bases, and 20 bases lay in between. This chain's CDR3 is CASKELETQPNSPLHF. CDR3 nucleotide sequence: TGTGCCAGCAAGGAGCTGGAGACACAGCCCAATTCACCCCTCCACTTT.

This clonotype was found many times. The gene calls are TRBV11-3 and TRBJ2-3; D call uncertain. Per the germline V gene, CDR1 is SGHNT and CDR2 is YENEEA. Trimming shortened V by 6 bases and J by 9 bases, and 19 bases separated the two germline ends. The CDR3 runs to 14 residues. The CDR3 region is CASSTTQVSLTQYF. CDR3 sequence (DNA): TGTGCCAGCAGTACAACCCAGGTCTCCCTAACGCAGTATTTT.

This clonotype has a handful of counts. The chain couples TRBV28 to TRBJ1-2; tentatively, D is TRBD1 (6 bases). The CDR3 runs to 13 residues. V was shortened by 5 bases and J by 4 bases, with 11 bases between the two germline ends. Germline V gene data show CDR1 as MDHEN and CDR2 as SYDVKM. The CDR3 DNA is TGTGCCAGCAGTGGAGGGGGGGTCTATGGCTACACCTTC. This encodes CASSGGGVYGYTF.